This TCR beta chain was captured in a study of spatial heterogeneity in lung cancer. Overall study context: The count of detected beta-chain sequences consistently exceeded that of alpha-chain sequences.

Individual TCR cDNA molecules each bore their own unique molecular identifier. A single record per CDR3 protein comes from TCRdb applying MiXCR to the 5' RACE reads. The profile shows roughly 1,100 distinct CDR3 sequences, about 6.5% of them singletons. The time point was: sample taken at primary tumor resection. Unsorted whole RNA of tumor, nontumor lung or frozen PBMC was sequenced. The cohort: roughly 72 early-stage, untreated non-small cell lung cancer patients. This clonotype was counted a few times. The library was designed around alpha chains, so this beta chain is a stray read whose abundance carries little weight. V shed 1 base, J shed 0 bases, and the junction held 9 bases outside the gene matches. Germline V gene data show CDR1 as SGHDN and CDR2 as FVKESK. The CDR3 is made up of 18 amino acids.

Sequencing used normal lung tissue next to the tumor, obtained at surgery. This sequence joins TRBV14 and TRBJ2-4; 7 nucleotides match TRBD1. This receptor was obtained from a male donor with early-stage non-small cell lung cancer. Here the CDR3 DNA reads TGTGCCAGCAGCCAAGGGCACCGGACAGGACTAGCCAAAAACATTCAGTACTTC. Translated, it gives CASSQGHRTGLAKNIQYF.